This T cell receptor (beta chain) was profiled in a study of human T cells and chemical hapten exposure. A word on this clonotype: Germline is not matched at one junction end, which may reflect a read error.

The V gene's germline CDR1 is SGHAT and CDR2 FQNNGV. This CDR3 is built from 13 residues. Time point noted: patch test 1, 2 weeks after DPC sensitization. Documented treatment: therapeutic diphenylcyclopropenone sensitization with weekly scalp DPC. Library construction involved attaching unique molecular identifiers to individual cDNA molecules, which allowed quantitative, reproducible TCR counting. Each CDR3 protein is one row after TCRdb ran MiXCR on the RACE reads. The table shows roughly 120,000 distinct CDR3 sequences, with 9.5% to 13% occurring only once. The genes are TRBV11-2 and TRBJ1-4; no clear D gene. The TCR sequence derives from a woman in her forties or fifties with alopecia areata. Some clones in this sample may be carry-over from other donors' samples. The source material was whole blood, sampled in connection with sensitization to the hapten diphenylcyclopropenone (DPC). The CDR3 DNA reads as TGTGCCGGCAGCTCGACCCCTGGCGAAAAACTGTTTTTT. Protein product: CAGSSTPGEKLFF. The full variable domain, rest sourced from reference TRBV11-2 and TRBJ1-4, is EAGVAQSPRYKIIEKRQSVAFWCNPISGHATLYWYQQILGQGPKLLIQFQNNGVVDDSQLPKDRFSAERLKGVDSTLKIQPAKLEDSAVYLCAGSSTPGEKLFFGSGTQLSVL.